This TCR beta chain was sequenced during a study of a mutant IDH1 vaccine in newly diagnosed glioma. Study at large: Vaccination was launched 4-6 weeks after radiotherapy alone, or with temozolomide cycles. Therapy received beforehand was radiotherapy, temozolomide, or both, with most patients given both.

The repertoire was sequenced with immunoSEQ multiplex PCR; TCRdb's copy has only in-frame clones and lacks some. The data show approximately 84,000 clones, approximately 78% seen once. On this clone: Its target is not known.

The V segment lost 2 bases and the J segment 4 bases; nucleotides outside the gene matches: 7. CDR1 is GTSNPN and CDR2 is SVGIG in the germline V gene (reference sequence). The CDR3 loop spans 17 amino acids. Described time point: week 47, end of study. The vaccine gave 300 ug of a 20-mer mutant IDH1 peptide subcutaneously per dose. New IDH1-mutant, ATRX-lost WHO grade 3 or 4 astrocytomas occurred in donors. This receptor was identified in a man aged 40-55 years with glioma. The material sequenced was PBMCs, taken from a glioma patient whose treatment included an IDH1 peptide vaccine. V and J are TRBV30 and TRBJ2-5, with TRBD2 identical over 16 bases. CDR3 sequence (DNA): TGTGCCTGGAGTCCCCCGGGACTAGCGGGAGGGGGAGAGACCCAGTACTTC. Residues: CAWSPPGLAGGGETQYF.